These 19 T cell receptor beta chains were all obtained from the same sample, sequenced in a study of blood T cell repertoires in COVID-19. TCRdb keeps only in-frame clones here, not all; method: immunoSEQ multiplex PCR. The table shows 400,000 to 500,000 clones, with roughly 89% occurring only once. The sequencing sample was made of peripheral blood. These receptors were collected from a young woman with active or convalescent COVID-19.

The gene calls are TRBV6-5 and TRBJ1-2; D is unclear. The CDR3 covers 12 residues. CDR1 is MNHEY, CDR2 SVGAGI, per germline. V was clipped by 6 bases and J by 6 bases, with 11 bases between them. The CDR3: CASRRDTHGYTF. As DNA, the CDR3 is TGTGCCAGCAGGAGAGATACTCATGGCTACACCTTC.

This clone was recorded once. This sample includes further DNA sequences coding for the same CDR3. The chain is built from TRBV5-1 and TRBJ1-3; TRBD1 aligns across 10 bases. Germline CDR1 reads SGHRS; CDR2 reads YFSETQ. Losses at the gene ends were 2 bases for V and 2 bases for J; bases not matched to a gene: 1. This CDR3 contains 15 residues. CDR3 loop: CASSLDRGPGNTIYF. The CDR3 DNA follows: TGCGCCAGCAGCTTAGACAGGGGGCCTGGAAACACCATATATTTT.

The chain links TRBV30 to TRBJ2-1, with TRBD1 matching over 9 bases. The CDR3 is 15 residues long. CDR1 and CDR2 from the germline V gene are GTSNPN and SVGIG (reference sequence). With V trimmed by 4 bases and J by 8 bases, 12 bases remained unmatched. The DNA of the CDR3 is TGTGCCTGGACAAAACGGGACAGGGCCATTCATGAGCAGTTCTTC. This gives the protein CAWTKRDRAIHEQFF.

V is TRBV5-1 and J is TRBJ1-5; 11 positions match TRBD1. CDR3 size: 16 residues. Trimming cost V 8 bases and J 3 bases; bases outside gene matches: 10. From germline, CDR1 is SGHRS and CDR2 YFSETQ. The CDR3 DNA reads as TGCGCCAGGGGAAATGGACAGGGGGCATTCAATCAGCCCCAGCATTTT. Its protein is CARGNGQGAFNQPQHF.

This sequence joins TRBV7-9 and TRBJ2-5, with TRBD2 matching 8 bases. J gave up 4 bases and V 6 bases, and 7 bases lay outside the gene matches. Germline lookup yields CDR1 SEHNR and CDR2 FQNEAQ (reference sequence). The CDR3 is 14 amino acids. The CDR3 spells CASRRAGEGETQYF. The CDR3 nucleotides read TGTGCCAGCAGACGAGCGGGGGAGGGAGAGACCCAGTACTTC.

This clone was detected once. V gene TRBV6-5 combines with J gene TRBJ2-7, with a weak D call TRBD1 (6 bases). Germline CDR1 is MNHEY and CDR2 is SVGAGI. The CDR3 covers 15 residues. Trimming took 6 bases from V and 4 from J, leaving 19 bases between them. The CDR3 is CASRLQGEAPYEQYF. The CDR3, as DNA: TGTGCCAGCAGATTACAGGGCGAGGCTCCTTACGAGCAGTACTTC.

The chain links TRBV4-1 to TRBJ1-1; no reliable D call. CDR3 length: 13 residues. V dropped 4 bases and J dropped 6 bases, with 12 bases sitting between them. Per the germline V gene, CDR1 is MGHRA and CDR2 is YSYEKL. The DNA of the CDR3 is TGCGCCAGCAGCCCATTCGAGAGGCCTGAAGCTTTCTTT. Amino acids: CASSPFERPEAFF.

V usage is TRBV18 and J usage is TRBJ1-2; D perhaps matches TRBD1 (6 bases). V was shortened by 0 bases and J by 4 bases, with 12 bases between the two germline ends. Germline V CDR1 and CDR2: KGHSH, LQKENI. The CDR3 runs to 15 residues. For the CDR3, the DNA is TGTGCCAGCTCACCACCGGGGGCAGCCCTCTATGGCTACACCTTC. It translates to CASSPPGAALYGYTF.

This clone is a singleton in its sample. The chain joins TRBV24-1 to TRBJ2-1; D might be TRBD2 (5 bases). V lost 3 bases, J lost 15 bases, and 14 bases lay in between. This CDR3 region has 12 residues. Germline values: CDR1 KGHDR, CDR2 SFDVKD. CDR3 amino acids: CATSDETRGLFF. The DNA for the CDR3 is TGTGCCACCAGTGATGAGACCCGGGGTTTGTTCTTC.

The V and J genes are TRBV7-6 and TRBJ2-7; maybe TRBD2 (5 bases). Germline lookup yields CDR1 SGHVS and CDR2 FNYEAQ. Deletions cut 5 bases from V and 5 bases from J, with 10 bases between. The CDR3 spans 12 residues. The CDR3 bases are TGTGCCAGCAGCGCCCGGCGGGACGAGCAGTACTTC. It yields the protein CASSARRDEQYF.

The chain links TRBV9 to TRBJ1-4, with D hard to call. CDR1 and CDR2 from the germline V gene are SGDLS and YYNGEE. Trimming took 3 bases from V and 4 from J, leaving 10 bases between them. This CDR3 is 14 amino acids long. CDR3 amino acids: CASSAGGNNEKLFF. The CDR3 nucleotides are TGTGCCAGCAGCGCGGGAGGGAATAATGAAAAACTGTTTTTT.

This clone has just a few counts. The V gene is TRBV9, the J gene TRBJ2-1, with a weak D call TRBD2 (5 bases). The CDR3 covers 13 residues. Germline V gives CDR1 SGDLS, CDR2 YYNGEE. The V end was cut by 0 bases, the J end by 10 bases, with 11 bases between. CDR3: CASSVGEAVEQFF. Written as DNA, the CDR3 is TGTGCCAGCAGCGTAGGGGAAGCGGTCGAGCAGTTCTTC.

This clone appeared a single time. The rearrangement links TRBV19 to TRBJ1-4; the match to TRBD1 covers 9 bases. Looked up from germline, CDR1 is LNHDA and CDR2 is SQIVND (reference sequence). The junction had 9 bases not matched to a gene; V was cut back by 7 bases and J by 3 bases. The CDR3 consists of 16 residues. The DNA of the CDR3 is TGTGCCAGTACGCGGACAGGGGTACGATCTAATGAAAAACTGTTTTTT. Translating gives CASTRTGVRSNEKLFF. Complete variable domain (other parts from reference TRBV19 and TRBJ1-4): DGGITQSPKYLFRKEGQNVTLSCEQNLNHDAMYWYRQDPGQGLRLIYYSQIVNDFQKGDIAEGYSVSREKKESFPLTVTSAQKNPTAFYLCASTRTGVRSNEKLFFGSGTQLSVL.

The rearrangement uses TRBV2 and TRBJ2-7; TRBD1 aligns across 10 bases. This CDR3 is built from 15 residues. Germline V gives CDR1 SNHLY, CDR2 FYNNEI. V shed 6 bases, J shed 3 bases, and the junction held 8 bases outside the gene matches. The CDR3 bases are TGTGCCAGCAGGTGGGACAGGGGAGAAATCTACGAGCAGTACTTC. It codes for CASRWDRGEIYEQYF.

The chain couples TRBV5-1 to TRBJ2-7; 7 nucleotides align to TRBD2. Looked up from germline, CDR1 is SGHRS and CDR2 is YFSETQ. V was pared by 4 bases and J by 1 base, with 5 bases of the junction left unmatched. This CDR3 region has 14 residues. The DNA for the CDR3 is TGCGCCAGCAGCCCACTAGCGCGGTCCTACGAGCAGTACTTC. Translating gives CASSPLARSYEQYF.

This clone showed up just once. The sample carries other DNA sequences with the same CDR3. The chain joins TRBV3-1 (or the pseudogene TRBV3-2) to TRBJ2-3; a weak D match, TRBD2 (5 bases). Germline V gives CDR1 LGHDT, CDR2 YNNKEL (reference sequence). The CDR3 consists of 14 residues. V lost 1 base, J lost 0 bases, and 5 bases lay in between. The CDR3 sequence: CASSQAGSTDTQYF. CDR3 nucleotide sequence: TGTGCCAGCAGCCAAGCGGGGAGCACAGATACGCAGTATTTT.

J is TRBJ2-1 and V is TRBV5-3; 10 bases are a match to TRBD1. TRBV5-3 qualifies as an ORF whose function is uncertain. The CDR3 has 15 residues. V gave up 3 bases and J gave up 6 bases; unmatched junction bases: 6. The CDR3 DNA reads TGTGCCAGAAGCTCGGACAGGGGGGGAATCAATGAGCAGTTCTTC. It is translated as CARSSDRGGINEQFF.

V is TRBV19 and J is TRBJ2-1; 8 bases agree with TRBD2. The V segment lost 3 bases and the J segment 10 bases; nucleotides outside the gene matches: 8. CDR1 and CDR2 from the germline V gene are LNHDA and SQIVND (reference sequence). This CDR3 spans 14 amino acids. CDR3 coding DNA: TGTGCCAGTAGTATTTCCCTAGCGGGCCCAGAGCAGTTCTTC. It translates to CASSISLAGPEQFF. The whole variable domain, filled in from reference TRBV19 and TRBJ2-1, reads DGGITQSPKYLFRKEGQNVTLSCEQNLNHDAMYWYRQDPGQGLRLIYYSQIVNDFQKGDIAEGYSVSREKKESFPLTVTSAQKNPTAFYLCASSISLAGPEQFFGPGTRLTVL.

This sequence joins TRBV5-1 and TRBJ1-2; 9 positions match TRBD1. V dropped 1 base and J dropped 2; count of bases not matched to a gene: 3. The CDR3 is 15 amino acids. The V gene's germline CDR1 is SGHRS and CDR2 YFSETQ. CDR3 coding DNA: TGCGCCAGCAGCTTGAGCGGGACAGGGAACTATGGCTACACCTTC. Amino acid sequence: CASSLSGTGNYGYTF.